Here is one TCR beta chain with its context. Its antigen is not known. This record comes from a study of T cell responses to AZD1222 COVID-19 vaccine. Study conclusions and caveats: Dominant at 160-218 and 743-854, vaccine-associated CD4 TCRs also spanned spike. Seropositive at baseline were only a handful of AZD1222 recipients.

Some clones are missing from TCRdb's copy, which holds only in-frame ones; the method was immunoSEQ multiplex PCR. The data show about 150,000 clones, 91% seen once. The CDR3 is 19 residues long. Germline-derived CDR1 and CDR2 are ENHRY and SYGVKD. The trim removed 10 bases at V and 0 bases at J, leaving 18 bases unmatched. Sequenced material: peripheral blood, taken 28 days after the second dose of the MenACWY control vaccine. The chain joins TRBV10-3 to TRBJ2-4; 10 nucleotides align to TRBD2. This TCR was recovered from an adult who received the MenACWY meningococcal vaccine as a control. CDR3 in DNA: TGTGCCACCAGCCCTTGGTTAGCTAGCGGGAGAGTAGCCAAAAACATTCAGTACTTC. Encoded protein: CATSPWLASGRVAKNIQYF.